These 29 T cell receptor beta chains came from one sample sequenced in a study of T cell changes during pregnancy in multiple sclerosis. Sequencing was performed with immunoSEQ multiplex PCR; in TCRdb, only in-frame clones are kept and a portion is missing. The table includes tens of thousands of clones, roughly nine tenths detected once. Here the sequenced sample was CD4+ T cells from peripheral blood mononuclear cells, taken before pregnancy. These TCRs come from a female donor with multiple sclerosis, enrolled in a pregnancy study.

CDR3 region: CASSPRVGAGGETQYF. The CDR3 DNA reads TGTGCCAGCAGTCCCCGGGTGGGGGCAGGGGGAGAGACCCAGTACTTC. This sequence joins TRBV28 and TRBJ2-5; 7 bases are shared with TRBD1. Trimming took 5 bases from V and 4 from J; bases not matched to a gene: 13. The CDR3 is 16 amino acids. Germline CDR1 and CDR2: MDHEN and SYDVKM.

The table lists this clone with a few counts. The chain carries TRBV5-1 and TRBJ2-3; the D gene is possibly TRBD1 (6 bases). Trimming removed 2 bases from V and 2 bases from J, with 15 bases in between. This CDR3 has 16 residues. Germline V lookup: CDR1 SGHRS, CDR2 YFSETQ. The CDR3 coding sequence is TGCGCCAGCAGCTTAGGAAGGACAGCCTTCACAGATACGCAGTATTTT. This sequence encodes CASSLGRTAFTDTQYF.

This rearrangement joins TRBV5-1 to TRBJ2-1; the match to TRBD1 covers 8 bases. Germline V gene sequence: CDR1 SGHRS, CDR2 YFSETQ. This CDR3 is 15 amino acids long. The trim removed 1 base at V and 9 bases at J, leaving 9 bases unmatched. The CDR3 reads CASSLLGQAAGEQFF. DNA for the CDR3: TGCGCCAGCAGCTTGTTGGGACAGGCGGCCGGTGAGCAGTTCTTC.

The chain employs TRBV21-1 and TRBJ2-1; the table names TRBD1, a call not compared with the DNA. TRBV21-1 corresponds to a pseudogene. This CDR3 has 16 residues. The CDR3 protein is CASSRETGRSYNEQFF. Here the CDR3 DNA reads TGTGCCAGCAGCCGCGAGACAGGCCGCTCCTACAATGAGCAGTTCTTC.

The chain links TRBV7-9 to TRBJ1-3; 7 bases fit TRBD1. Losses at the gene ends were 11 bases for V and 2 bases for J; bases not matched to a gene: 6. CDR1 is SEHNR, CDR2 FQNEAQ, per germline (reference sequence). This CDR3 has 13 amino acids. The CDR3 region has the DNA TGTGCCCCAGGGGGAGAAACTGGAAACACCATATATTTT. It encodes CAPGGETGNTIYF.

The rearrangement uses TRBV30 and TRBJ2-7; 11 positions match TRBD2. In germline, CDR1 is GTSNPN, CDR2 SVGIG (reference sequence). CDR3 length: 15 residues. V was pared by 2 bases and J by 3 bases, with 6 bases of the junction left unmatched. The CDR3 DNA is TGTGCCTGGAGTTCGCCTAGCGGGAGGCTCTACGAGCAGTACTTC. This translates into CAWSSPSGRLYEQYF.

CDR3 bases: TGCGCCAGCAGCTTGATTCAAGGGGGTGAAGCTTTCTTT. It codes for CASSLIQGGEAFF. V is TRBV5-1 and J is TRBJ1-1, with D possibly matching TRBD1 (6 bases). The V end lost 1 base, the J end lost 7 bases, and 11 bases lay between the germline ends. CDR1 is SGHRS, CDR2 YFSETQ, per germline. This CDR3 is built from 13 residues. The full variable domain, completed using reference TRBV5-1 and TRBJ1-1, is KAGVTQTPRYLIKTRGQQVTLSCSPISGHRSVSWYQQTPGQGLQFLFEYFSETQRNKGNFPGRFSGRQFSNSRSEMNVSTLELGDSALYLCASSLIQGGEAFFGQGTRLTVV.

The rearrangement uses TRBV19 and TRBJ1-5; D not certain. V dropped 7 bases and J dropped 4 bases, with 20 bases sitting between them. The CDR3 extends over 16 amino acids. CDR1 LNHDA and CDR2 SQIVND come from the germline V gene (reference sequence). As DNA, the CDR3 is TGTGCCAGTACGATGCGGCAGGAGGTCGGGAATCAGCCCCAGCATTTT. It translates to CASTMRQEVGNQPQHF.

The gene calls are TRBV19 and TRBJ2-1; 9 bases match TRBD2. This CDR3 contains 14 residues. Germline loops: CDR1 LNHDA, CDR2 SQIVND (reference sequence). The trim removed 3 bases at V and 7 bases at J, leaving 4 bases unmatched. CDR3 region: CASSISGSRNEQFF. As DNA, the CDR3 is TGTGCCAGTAGTATTAGCGGGAGTCGAAATGAGCAGTTCTTC.

The chain has TRBV5-1 and TRBJ2-3; possibly TRBD2 for D (5 bases). V lost 3 bases, J lost 2 bases, and 10 bases lay in between. The CDR3 runs to 14 residues. Germline V gene sequence: CDR1 SGHRS, CDR2 YFSETQ. The CDR3 spells CASSSQADTDTQYF. DNA for the CDR3: TGCGCCAGCAGCTCCCAAGCGGACACAGATACGCAGTATTTT. Based on the CDR3 plus reference TRBV5-1 and TRBJ2-3, the full variable domain is KAGVTQTPRYLIKTRGQQVTLSCSPISGHRSVSWYQQTPGQGLQFLFEYFSETQRNKGNFPGRFSGRQFSNSRSEMNVSTLELGDSALYLCASSSQADTDTQYFGPGTRLTVL.

This chain uses TRBV18 with TRBJ2-2; possible D gene TRBD1, 6 bases. The length of the CDR3 is 17 residues. Trimming took 1 base from V and 0 from J, leaving 12 bases between them. Germline lookup yields CDR1 KGHSH and CDR2 LQKENI. CDR3 nucleotides: TGTGCCAGCTCACCACTAACACAGGGCCCGAACACCGGGGAGCTGTTTTTT. This codes for CASSPLTQGPNTGELFF.

This chain links TRBV27 with TRBJ1-5, with D maybe TRBD1 (6 bases). Germline lookup yields CDR1 MNHEY and CDR2 SMNVEV (reference sequence). The CDR3 is made up of 15 amino acids. Trimming cost V 3 bases and J 5 bases, with 14 bases left between them. CDR3 sequence reads: CASSFLSGVDQPQHF. CDR3 in DNA: TGTGCCAGCAGTTTTCTATCAGGGGTAGATCAGCCCCAGCATTTT.

The chain recombines TRBV6-4 with TRBJ2-1, with 8 bases aligning to TRBD2. The CDR3 covers 16 residues. The germline gives CDR1 MRHNA, CDR2 SNTAGT. The V and J ends lost 4 bases and 0 bases, in that order; junction bases with no gene match: 5. CDR3 in amino acids: CASSAYSGSSYNEQFF. CDR3 coding DNA: TGTGCCAGCAGTGCCTACAGCGGGAGCTCCTACAATGAGCAGTTCTTC.

V gene TRBV2 combines with J gene TRBJ1-1, with D possibly matching TRBD1 (6 bases). Trimming took off 10 bases at V and 8 bases at J, with 20 bases between the two ends. CDR3 size: 13 residues. Germline V lookup: CDR1 SNHLY, CDR2 FYNNEI. The CDR3 spells CANGAPGGREAFF. The CDR3, as DNA: TGTGCCAACGGGGCCCCCGGGGGGCGCGAAGCTTTCTTT.

This clone has a handful of counts. CDR3 coding DNA: TGTGCCAGCAGCCCCCACAGGCCCATGAACACTGAAGCTTTCTTT. Translation gives CASSPHRPMNTEAFF. The V gene is TRBV11-2, the J gene TRBJ1-1; D might be TRBD1 (5 bases). V lost 5 bases to trimming and J lost 0 bases, with 13 bases between them. This CDR3 is 15 amino acids long. Per germline, CDR1 SGHAT and CDR2 FQNNGV. Full variable domain (rest looked up from reference TRBV11-2 and TRBJ1-1): EAGVAQSPRYKIIEKRQSVAFWCNPISGHATLYWYQQILGQGPKLLIQFQNNGVVDDSQLPKDRFSAERLKGVDSTLKIQPAKLEDSAVYLCASSPHRPMNTEAFFGQGTRLTVV.

J is TRBJ2-1 and V is TRBV30; D is unclear. Germline CDR1 and CDR2: GTSNPN and SVGIG (reference sequence). V lost 0 bases, J lost 15 bases, and 15 bases lay in between. This CDR3 spans 12 amino acids. CDR3 amino acids: CAWSVSGWWRFF. The CDR3 DNA reads as TGTGCCTGGAGTGTATCCGGTTGGTGGAGGTTCTTC.

The gene calls are TRBV4-1 and TRBJ2-6; the D gene is possibly TRBD1 (5 bases). There are 18 residues in the CDR3. The germline CDR1 and CDR2 sequences are MGHRA and YSYEKL. V was pared by 4 bases and J by 2 bases, with 18 bases between. The CDR3 region is CASSPRQGSLAGANVLTF. The DNA of the CDR3 is TGCGCCAGCAGCCCCCGGCAGGGAAGCCTGGCTGGGGCCAACGTCCTGACTTTC.

CDR3 in amino acids: CASSWGKAGDEQYF. The DNA for the CDR3 is TGTGCCAGCAGTTGGGGGAAAGCGGGAGACGAGCAGTACTTC. This rearrangement joins TRBV27 to TRBJ2-7; 8 bases match TRBD2. J was trimmed by 5 bases and V by 4 bases; bases with no gene match: 7. CDR1 and CDR2 from the germline V gene are MNHEY and SMNVEV (reference sequence). This CDR3 is 14 amino acids long.

J is TRBJ2-2 and V is TRBV6-1; D possibly corresponds to TRBD2 (5 bases). CDR1 is MNHNS and CDR2 is SASEGT in the germline V gene. The CDR3 loop spans 14 amino acids. Trimming pared 2 bases from V and 4 bases from J, leaving 8 bases between. CDR3: CASSEQRRTGELFF. DNA for the CDR3: TGTGCCAGCAGTGAACAGCGGCGCACCGGGGAGCTGTTTTTT.

V and J are TRBV19 and TRBJ2-2; D perhaps matches TRBD2 (6 bases). The CDR3 extends over 14 amino acids. V dropped 6 bases and J dropped 1 base, with 9 bases sitting between them. The germline gives CDR1 LNHDA, CDR2 SQIVND (reference sequence). CDR3 in amino acids: CASSGGKNTGELFF. DNA for the CDR3: TGTGCCAGTAGCGGCGGGAAGAACACCGGGGAGCTGTTTTTT.

V and J are TRBV25-1 and TRBJ1-2; 10 bases line up with TRBD1. CDR3 size: 15 residues. CDR1 and CDR2 (germline): MGHDK, SYGVNS. Unmatched junction bases numbered 9, after V lost 3 bases and J lost 8 bases. The CDR3 coding sequence is TGTGCCAGCAGTGACCCGGGACAGGGGCGGGAGGGCTACACCTTC. It codes for CASSDPGQGREGYTF.

V gene TRBV28 combines with J gene TRBJ2-1; D unclear. The CDR3 runs to 12 residues. The V gene lost 4 bases and the J gene lost 8 bases, with 9 bases spanning the gap. Germline V gene lookup returns CDR1 MDHEN and CDR2 SYDVKM. The CDR3 DNA reads as TGTGCCAGCAGTTCTATTTTCGATGAGCAGTTCTTC. It specifies CASSSIFDEQFF.

This clone has a handful of counts. The chain links TRBV7-8 to TRBJ2-7; the match to TRBD2 covers 8 bases. The J segment lost 2 bases and the V segment lost 5 bases, leaving 8 bases of the junction unmatched. The CDR3 sequence is 15 residues long. CDR1 and CDR2 from the germline V gene are SGHVS and FQNEAQ. CDR3 nucleotides: TGTGCCAGCAGCCTGGTAGCGGGATTCACCTACGAGCAGTACTTC. It is translated as CASSLVAGFTYEQYF.

This clone turned up a few times. The V call is TRBV28, the J call TRBJ1-5, with 9 positions matching TRBD1. This CDR3 comprises 14 residues. V lost 7 bases to trimming and J lost 6 bases; unmatched junction nucleotides: 7. Germline V gene sequence: CDR1 MDHEN, CDR2 SYDVKM. CDR3 residues: CASKPGQGGQPQHF. CDR3 DNA: TGTGCCAGCAAACCGGGACAGGGAGGTCAGCCCCAGCATTTT.

The chain is built from TRBV11-2 and TRBJ1-2; TRBD1 agrees at 7 bases. Germline V gives CDR1 SGHAT, CDR2 FQNNGV. Trimming took 1 base from V and 6 from J; bases not matched to a gene: 11. The CDR3 spans 16 residues. CDR3 protein: CASSLVKGRGMDGYTF. CDR3 sequence (DNA): TGTGCCAGCAGCTTAGTGAAGGGCAGGGGGATGGATGGCTACACCTTC.

The chain joins TRBV9 to TRBJ2-5; 8 nucleotides agree with TRBD2. There are 15 residues in the CDR3. The V segment lost 7 bases and the J segment 4 bases; nucleotides outside the gene matches: 12. Germline values: CDR1 SGDLS, CDR2 YYNGEE. CDR3 bases: TGTGCCAGCGACCGGGAGGGAGTCATAGGAGAGACCCAGTACTTC. This translates into CASDREGVIGETQYF.

The V gene is TRBV10-3, the J gene TRBJ1-1; 9 bases agree with TRBD1. The CDR3 is 14 residues long. Germline V lookup: CDR1 ENHRY, CDR2 SYGVKD. With V trimmed by 6 bases and J by 5 bases, 7 bases remained unmatched. The CDR3 bases are TGTGCCATCAGACCCGGGACAGGGTATACTGAAGCTTTCTTT. As protein: CAIRPGTGYTEAFF.

The chain combines TRBV9 with TRBJ2-7, with D possibly matching TRBD2 (6 bases). Germline-derived CDR1 and CDR2 are SGDLS and YYNGEE. V lost 7 bases and J 4 bases, leaving 15 bases between the germline ends. CDR3 length: 13 residues. The CDR3 DNA reads TGTGCCAGCTCTAACGAGGCGGGATACGAGCAGTACTTC. The encoded protein is CASSNEAGYEQYF.

This rearrangement joins TRBV7-9 to TRBJ2-3; 10 nucleotides line up with TRBD2. Germline values: CDR1 SEHNR, CDR2 FQNEAQ (reference sequence). V lost 6 bases to trimming and J lost 7 bases; unmatched junction nucleotides: 10. The CDR3 is 15 residues long. The DNA of the CDR3 is TGTGCCAGCAGGAGTCTAGCGGGAGATATGAATACGCAGTATTTT. This sequence encodes CASRSLAGDMNTQYF.